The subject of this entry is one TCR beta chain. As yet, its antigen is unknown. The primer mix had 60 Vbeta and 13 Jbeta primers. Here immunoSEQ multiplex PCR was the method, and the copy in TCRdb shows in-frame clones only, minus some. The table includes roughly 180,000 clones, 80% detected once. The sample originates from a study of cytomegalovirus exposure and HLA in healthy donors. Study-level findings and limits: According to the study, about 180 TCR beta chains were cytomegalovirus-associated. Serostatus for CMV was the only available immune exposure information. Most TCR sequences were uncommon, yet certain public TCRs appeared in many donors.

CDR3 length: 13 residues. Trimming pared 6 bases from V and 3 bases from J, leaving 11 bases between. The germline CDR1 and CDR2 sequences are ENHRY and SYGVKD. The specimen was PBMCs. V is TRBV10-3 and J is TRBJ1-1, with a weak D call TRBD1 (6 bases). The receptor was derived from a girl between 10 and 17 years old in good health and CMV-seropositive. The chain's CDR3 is CAIRRPGDTEAFF. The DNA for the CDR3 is TGTGCCATCAGAAGGCCAGGGGACACTGAAGCTTTCTTT.